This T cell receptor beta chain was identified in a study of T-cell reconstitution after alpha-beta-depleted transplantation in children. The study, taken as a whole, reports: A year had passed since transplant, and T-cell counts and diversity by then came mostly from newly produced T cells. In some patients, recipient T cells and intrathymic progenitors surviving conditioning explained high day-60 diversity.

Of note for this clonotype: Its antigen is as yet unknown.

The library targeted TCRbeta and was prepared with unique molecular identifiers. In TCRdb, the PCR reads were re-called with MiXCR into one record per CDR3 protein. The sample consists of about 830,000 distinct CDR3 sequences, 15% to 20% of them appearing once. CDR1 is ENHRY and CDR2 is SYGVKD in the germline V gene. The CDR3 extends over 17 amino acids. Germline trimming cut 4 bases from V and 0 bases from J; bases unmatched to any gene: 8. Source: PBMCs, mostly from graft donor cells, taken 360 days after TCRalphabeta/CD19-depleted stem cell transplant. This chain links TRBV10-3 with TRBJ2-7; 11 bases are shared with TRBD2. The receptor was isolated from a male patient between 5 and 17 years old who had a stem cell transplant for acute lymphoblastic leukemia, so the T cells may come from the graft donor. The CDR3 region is CAISASGLAVTSYEQYF. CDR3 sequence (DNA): TGTGCCATCAGTGCCTCGGGACTAGCGGTAACCTCCTACGAGCAGTACTTC.